The T cell receptor (beta chain) under discussion was sequenced for a study of T cells after yellow fever vaccination. As concerns this clonotype: Its matching antigen is unknown.

The germline V and J ends were trimmed by 3 bases and 1 base, with 15 bases remaining between them. This CDR3 comprises 15 residues. CDR1 DFQATT and CDR2 SNEGSKA come from the germline V gene (reference sequence). Each CDR3 protein gets one entry after TCRdb re-called the 5' RACE reads with MiXCR. This table holds 450,000 to 600,000 distinct CDR3 sequences, approximately 13% found once. Study results and caveats: Abundant clonotypes (contaminants from the bulk population) could be present in FACS-sorted repertoires. In post-booster samples, most primary-vaccination clones reappeared (about 97% CD4, 75% to 90% CD8). The secondary response was weaker, and its peak arrived faster, on day 5 versus 15.

The chain links TRBV20-1 to TRBJ1-1; D call uncertain. This clonotype was obtained from a man aged 30 to 39 who received the YFV17D yellow fever vaccine. This material consisted of PBMCs, taken on the day of the yellow fever booster vaccination. The CDR3 here is CSARAGSEANTEAFF. Here the CDR3 DNA reads TGCAGTGCTAGGGCAGGCAGCGAGGCGAACACTGAAGCTTTCTTT.